This T cell receptor beta chain was identified during a study of early T cells in non-severe SARS-CoV-2 infection. Study summary: From unsorted whole blood, bulk RNA was sequenced, and the chains remained unpaired.

Overall study findings and caveats: Reliance on VDJdb matching favored anti-spike CD8 responses; private and CD4 specificities were missed.

About this clonotype: Its antigen is unidentified.

The library protocol tagged individual cDNA molecules with unique molecular identifiers. One entry per CDR3 protein results from TCRdb running MiXCR on the 5' RACE reads. The data contain approximately 64,000 distinct CDR3 sequences, roughly 5% of them singletons. Germline trimming cut 2 bases from V and 1 base from J; bases unmatched to any gene: 8. Per germline, CDR1 DFQATT and CDR2 SNEGSKA (reference sequence). This CDR3 is 15 amino acids long. The material sequenced was whole blood. The chain links TRBV20-1 to TRBJ2-7; TRBD1 matches 7 bases. The sequence was obtained from an adult who was a healthcare worker with PCR-confirmed SARS-CoV-2 infection or an uninfected control (not recorded which). CDR3 sequence (DNA): TGCAGTGCTAGAAAATTGGGACAGCAATCCTACGAGCAGTACTTC. Its protein product is CSARKLGQQSYEQYF.